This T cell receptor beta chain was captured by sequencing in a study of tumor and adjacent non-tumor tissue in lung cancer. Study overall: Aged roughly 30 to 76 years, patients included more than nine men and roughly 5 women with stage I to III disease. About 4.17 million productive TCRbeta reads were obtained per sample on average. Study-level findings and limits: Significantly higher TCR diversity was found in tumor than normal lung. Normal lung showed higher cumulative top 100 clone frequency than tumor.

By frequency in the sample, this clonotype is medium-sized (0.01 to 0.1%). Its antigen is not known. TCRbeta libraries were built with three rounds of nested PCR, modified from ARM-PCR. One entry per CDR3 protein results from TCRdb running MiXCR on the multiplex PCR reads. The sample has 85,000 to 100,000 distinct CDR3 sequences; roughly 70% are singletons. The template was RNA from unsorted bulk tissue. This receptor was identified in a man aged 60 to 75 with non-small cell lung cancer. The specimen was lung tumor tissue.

The CDR3 DNA reads as TGCGCCAGCAGCCAAGCAAGCCCTGACAGGGCCGGCGGCTACACCTTC. It codes for CASSQASPDRAGGYTF. This chain joins TRBV4-1 and TRBJ1-2, with 7 bases that match TRBD1. The CDR3 length is 16 residues. Germline-derived CDR1 and CDR2 are MGHRA and YSYEKL. V gave up 1 base and J gave up 8 bases; unmatched junction bases: 13.